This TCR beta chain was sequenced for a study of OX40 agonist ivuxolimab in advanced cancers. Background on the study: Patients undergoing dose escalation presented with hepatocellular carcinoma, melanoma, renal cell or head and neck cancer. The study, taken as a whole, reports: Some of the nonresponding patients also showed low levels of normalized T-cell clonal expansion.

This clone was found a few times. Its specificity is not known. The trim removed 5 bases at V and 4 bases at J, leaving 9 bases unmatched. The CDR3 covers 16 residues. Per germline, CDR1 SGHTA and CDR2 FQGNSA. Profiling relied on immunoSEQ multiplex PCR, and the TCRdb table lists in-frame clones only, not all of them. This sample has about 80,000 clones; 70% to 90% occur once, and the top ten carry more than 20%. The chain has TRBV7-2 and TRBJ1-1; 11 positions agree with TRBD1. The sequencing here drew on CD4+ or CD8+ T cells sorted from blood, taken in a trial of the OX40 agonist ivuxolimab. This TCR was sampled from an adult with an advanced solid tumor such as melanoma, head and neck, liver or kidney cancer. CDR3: CASSLRTGGASTEAFF. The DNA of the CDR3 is TGTGCCAGCAGCCTTCGGACAGGGGGCGCATCCACTGAAGCTTTCTTT.